The text below deals with one TCR beta chain. Repertoires were generated with immunoSEQ multiplex PCR, while TCRdb's copy carries only in-frame clones and drops some. The sample comprises roughly 50,000 clones, 93% of which are singletons, and roughly 4% rests with the top ten. These data originate in a study of technical replicates of blood from several donors. CDR1 is LGHNA, CDR2 YNFKEQ, per germline. The CDR3 sequence is 15 residues long. The ends were cut back, 0 bases at V and 7 bases at J, with 15 bases in the middle. This chain joins TRBV4-2 and TRBJ1-2, with D hard to call. The TCR was taken from a human donor in good health. Some clones in this sample may be carry-over from other donors' samples. Sequencing was done on a sample of PBMCs. The CDR3 spells CASSQDATGRGGYTF. DNA for the CDR3: TGTGCCAGCAGCCAAGACGCTACGGGTCGCGGTGGCTACACCTTC.